These T cell receptor beta chains were read from a single sample in a study of T cells in localized non-small cell lung cancer. Sequencing used immunoSEQ multiplex PCR; TCRdb keeps in-frame clones, though not all of them. The sample yields 650 to 1,000 clones, approximately 31% seen once. Sequences were derived from normal lung tissue next to the tumor, sampled before any cancer treatment. The source is a woman aged 35-70 years with stage I squamous cell lung carcinoma. The CDR3 runs from the conserved cysteine through the conserved F or W. D genes are given only for firm matches. Expanded clones are given a class, and other clones once, few, many or no size at all.

clone size,J gene,V gene,D gene,CDR3 protein,CDR3 DNA
-,TRBJ1-5,TRBV9,TRBD1,CASSLRGQGNQPQHF,TGTGCCAGCAGTTTAAGGGGACAGGGGAATCAGCCCCAGCATTTT
few,TRBJ1-2,TRBV30,TRBD1,CARENRQGSNYGYTF,TGTGCCCGGGAAAACCGACAGGGATCTAACTATGGCTACACCTTC
few,TRBJ1-1,TRBV19,-,CASLWRAANTEAFF,TGTGCCAGCCTTTGGCGGGCAGCGAACACTGAAGCTTTCTTT
-,TRBJ2-2,TRBV11-3,TRBD1,CASSHRTGRTGELFF,TGTGCCAGCAGCCATCGGACAGGGCGGACCGGGGAGCTGTTTTTT
-,TRBJ2-5,TRBV29-1,-,CSVGETYFGETQYF,-
-,TRBJ1-1,TRBV19,-,CASTPKGPGNTEAFF,TGTGCCAGTACCCCCAAGGGGCCTGGGAACACTGAAGCTTTCTTT
few,TRBJ1-4,TRBV9,-,CASSEDPAFNEKLFF,TGTGCCAGCAGTGAGGACCCCGCCTTTAATGAAAAACTGTTTTTT
medium-sized,TRBJ1-2,TRBV11-3,TRBD1,CASSRMGQGIYGYTF,TGTGCCAGCAGCCGAATGGGACAGGGGATTTATGGCTACACCTTC
-,TRBJ1-1,TRBV10-3,-,CAISENALNTEAFF,TGTGCCATCAGTGAGAACGCGTTGAACACTGAAGCTTTCTTT
once,TRBJ2-3,TRBV10-2,-,CASSPGAEGTDTQYF,TGCGCCAGCAGTCCAGGGGCAGAGGGCACAGATACGCAGTATTTT
few,TRBJ2-2,TRBV6-8,TRBD2,CASSIKGTGGGELFF,TGTGCCAGCAGCATTAAGGGGACGGGAGGAGGGGAGCTGTTTTTT
-,TRBJ1-4,TRBV5-1,-,CASRATTVPNEKLFF,TGCGCCAGCAGGGCTACAACAGTCCCTAATGAAAAACTGTTTTTT
-,TRBJ2-2,TRBV15,TRBD2,CATSLGTSGLRGELFF,TGTGCCACCAGCCTGGGAACTAGCGGGTTGAGGGGGGAGCTGTTTTTT
few,TRBJ1-1,TRBV9,-,CASSVGGYNTEAFF,TGTGCCAGCAGCGTAGGTGGCTATAACACTGAAGCTTTCTTT
large,TRBJ2-1,TRBV11-3,TRBD1,CASTAGGRHNEQFF,TGTGCCAGCACCGCAGGGGGCCGCCACAATGAGCAGTTCTTC
-,TRBJ2-5,TRBV19,-,CASSMSSGTQYF,TGTGCCAGTAGTATGTCATCGGGGACCCAGTACTTC